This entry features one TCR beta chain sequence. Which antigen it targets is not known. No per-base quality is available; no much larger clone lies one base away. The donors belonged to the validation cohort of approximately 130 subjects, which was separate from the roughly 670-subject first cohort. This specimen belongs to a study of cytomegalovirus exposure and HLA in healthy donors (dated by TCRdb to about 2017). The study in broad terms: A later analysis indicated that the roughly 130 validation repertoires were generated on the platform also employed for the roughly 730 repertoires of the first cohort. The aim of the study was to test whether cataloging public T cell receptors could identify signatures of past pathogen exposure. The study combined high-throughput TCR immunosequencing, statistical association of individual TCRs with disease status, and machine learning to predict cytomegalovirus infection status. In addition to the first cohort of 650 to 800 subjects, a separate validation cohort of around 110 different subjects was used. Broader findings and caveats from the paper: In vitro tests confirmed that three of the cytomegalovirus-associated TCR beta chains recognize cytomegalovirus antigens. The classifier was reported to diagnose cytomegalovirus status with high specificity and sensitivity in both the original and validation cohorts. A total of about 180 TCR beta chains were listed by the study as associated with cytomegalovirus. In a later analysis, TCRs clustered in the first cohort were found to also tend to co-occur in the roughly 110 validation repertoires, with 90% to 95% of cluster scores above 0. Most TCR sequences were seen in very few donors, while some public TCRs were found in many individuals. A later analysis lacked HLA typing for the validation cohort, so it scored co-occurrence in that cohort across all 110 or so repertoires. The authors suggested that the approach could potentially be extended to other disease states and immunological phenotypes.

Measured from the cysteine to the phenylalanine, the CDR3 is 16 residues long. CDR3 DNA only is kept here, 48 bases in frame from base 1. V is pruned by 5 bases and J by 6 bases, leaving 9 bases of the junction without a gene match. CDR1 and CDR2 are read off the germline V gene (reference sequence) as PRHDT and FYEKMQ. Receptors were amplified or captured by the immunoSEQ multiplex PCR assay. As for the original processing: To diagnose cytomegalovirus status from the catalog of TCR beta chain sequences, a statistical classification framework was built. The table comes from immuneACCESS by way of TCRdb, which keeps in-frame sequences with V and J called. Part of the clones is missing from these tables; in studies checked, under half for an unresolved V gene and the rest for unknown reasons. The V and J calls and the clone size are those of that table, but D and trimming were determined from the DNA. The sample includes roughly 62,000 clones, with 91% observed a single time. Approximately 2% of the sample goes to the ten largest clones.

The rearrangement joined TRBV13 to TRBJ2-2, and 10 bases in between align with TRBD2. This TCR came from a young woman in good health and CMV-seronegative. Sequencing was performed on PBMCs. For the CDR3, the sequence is CASSGLAGVVSGELFF. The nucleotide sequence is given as TGTGCCAGCAGCGGGCTAGCGGGAGTCGTTTCCGGGGAGCTGTTTTTT.